What follows describes a single TCR beta chain. Its matching antigen is unknown. The sample belongs to a study of post-analysis software for immune sequencing data. For the study at large: There were relapsing-remitting, secondary progressive and progressive-relapsing multiple sclerosis among the disease courses included. Study-wide results and limits: Significantly decreased normalized Chao1 diversity was recorded for multiple sclerosis patients relative to controls. When the samples were clustered directly with F measure, those that had been prepared in the same batch showed strong co-clustering. With TRBV5-6, TRBV5-1 and TRBV20-1 included, about five TRBV segments were more frequent in patients than in controls.

The library was made from cDNA and included unique molecular identifiers. Researchers reported roughly 0.5 million cDNA molecules coming from around 1 to 10 million T cells. TCRdb used MiXCR to reprocess the PCR reads, holding one entry per CDR3 protein. This sample has about 460,000 distinct CDR3 sequences, with less than 45% found just once. The CDR3 sequence is 14 residues long. Germline trimming cut 4 bases from V and 3 bases from J; bases unmatched to any gene: 6. Germline CDR1 is SGHDN and CDR2 is FVKESK. Sequenced material: blood. This TCR was sampled from a girl under 18 with multiple sclerosis. The chain has TRBV14 and TRBJ2-7; 7 bases line up with TRBD1. CDR3 region: CASSPRRTGYEQYF. In DNA form, the CDR3 reads TGTGCCAGCAGCCCTAGACGGACAGGCTACGAGCAGTACTTC.